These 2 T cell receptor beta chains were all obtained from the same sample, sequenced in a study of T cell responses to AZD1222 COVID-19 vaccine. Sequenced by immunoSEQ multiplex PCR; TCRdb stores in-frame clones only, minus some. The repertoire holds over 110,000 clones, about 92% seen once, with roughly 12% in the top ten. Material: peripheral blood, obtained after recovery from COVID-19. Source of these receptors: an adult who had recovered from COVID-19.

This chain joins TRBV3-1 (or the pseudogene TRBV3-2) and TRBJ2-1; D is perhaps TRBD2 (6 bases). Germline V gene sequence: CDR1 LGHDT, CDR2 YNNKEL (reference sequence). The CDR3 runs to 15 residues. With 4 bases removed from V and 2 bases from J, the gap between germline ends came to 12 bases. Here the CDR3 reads CASSPSGVTYNEQFF. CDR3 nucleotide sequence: TGTGCCAGCAGCCCTTCGGGAGTGACCTACAATGAGCAGTTCTTC.

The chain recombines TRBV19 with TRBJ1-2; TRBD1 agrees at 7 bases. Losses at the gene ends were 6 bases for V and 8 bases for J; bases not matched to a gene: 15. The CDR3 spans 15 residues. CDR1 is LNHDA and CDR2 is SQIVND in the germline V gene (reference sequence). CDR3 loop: CASSSRQGVLGGYTF. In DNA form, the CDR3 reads TGTGCCAGTAGCAGCCGACAGGGAGTCTTAGGAGGCTACACCTTC.